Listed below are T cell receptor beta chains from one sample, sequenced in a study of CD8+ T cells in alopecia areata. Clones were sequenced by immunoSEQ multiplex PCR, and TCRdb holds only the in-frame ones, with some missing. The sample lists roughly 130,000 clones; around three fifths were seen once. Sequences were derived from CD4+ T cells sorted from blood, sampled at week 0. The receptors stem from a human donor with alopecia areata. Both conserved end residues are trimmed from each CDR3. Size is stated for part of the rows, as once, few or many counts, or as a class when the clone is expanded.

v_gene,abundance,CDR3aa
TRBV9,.,ASSVSGGNTGELF
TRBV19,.,ASTSGGPWGYT
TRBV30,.,AWISSGRLIMETQY
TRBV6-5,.,ASTRTGGSGNTIY
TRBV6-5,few,ASSYGGLSYGYT
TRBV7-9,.,ASSPHPDRVDTQY
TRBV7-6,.,ASSRTGGYEQY
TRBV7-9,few,ASSPGTIEKLF
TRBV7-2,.,ASSWRGEVGTDTQY
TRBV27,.,ASSTHPSTGGEGNQPQH
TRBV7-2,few,ASSLWAGLEQY
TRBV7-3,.,ASSLGGTPSEKLF
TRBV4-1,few,ASSQDRTGGYNEQF
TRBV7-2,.,ASSSLGREQY
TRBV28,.,ASRFRMLAPDTQY
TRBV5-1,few,ASSFGSREQY
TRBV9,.,ASSASRGRTDTQY
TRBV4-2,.,ASRLGQGDTGELF
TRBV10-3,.,AISGAGTGVSYNEQF
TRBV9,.,ASSAQGLAGGSPYNEQF
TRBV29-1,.,SVGNAPNTEAF
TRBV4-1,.,ASSPVREGYEQY
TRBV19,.,ATQARTNTGELF
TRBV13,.,ASSLVASAIYGYT
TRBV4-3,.,ASSQTGTDNEKLF
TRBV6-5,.,ASRRTGGPPYEQY
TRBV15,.,ATSRDLDGLALEQY
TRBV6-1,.,ASSLDRGTYEQY
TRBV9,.,ASSPRTSGRGGEQF
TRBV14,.,ASRGRAETQY
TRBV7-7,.,ASSPKIRESNGYT
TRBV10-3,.,AISRDRNYEQY
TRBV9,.,ASSVGPGDYGNTIY
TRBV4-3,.,ASSQAGTSVSYEQY
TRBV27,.,ASSIRAEALEQY
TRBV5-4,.,ASSLVQGTETQY
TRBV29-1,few,SVAWGARQPQH
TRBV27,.,ASSFAGGSGNTIY
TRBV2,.,ASTYGAVYEQY
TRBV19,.,ATSGTGYTKNIQY
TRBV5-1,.,ASSSHDRVNTEAF
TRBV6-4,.,ASSEGLAATDTQY